The 8 T cell receptor beta chains below all came from one sample that was sequenced in a study of beta chain features in type 1 diabetes. As every portion of the isolated RNA was reverse transcribed, the sequencing read expressed TCRB transcripts. Measured with immunoSEQ multiplex PCR; TCRdb has only the in-frame clones, and not every one. In the table there are about 400,000 clones, roughly 12% of which are singletons. Material: naive CD4+ T cells from blood. These receptor sequences come from a young man in good health.

The genes are TRBV30 and TRBJ2-7; 8 bases are shared with TRBD1. CDR1 and CDR2 (germline): GTSNPN, SVGIG (reference sequence). CDR3 length: 13 residues. V lost 1 base to trimming and J lost 6 bases; unmatched junction nucleotides: 5. In DNA, the CDR3 is TGTGCCTGGAGTGGGACAGGGTTTACCGAGCAGTACTTC. Protein sequence: CAWSGTGFTEQYF.

CDR3 nucleotide sequence: TGTGCCAGCAGTTTCCTAGGGGTTAGAACTGAAGCTTTCTTT. Its protein is CASSFLGVRTEAFF. The chain combines TRBV6-5 with TRBJ1-1, with a tentative D call TRBD1 (5 bases). V dropped 4 bases and J dropped 5 bases, with 14 bases sitting between them. There are 14 residues in the CDR3. The germline V gene encodes CDR1 MNHEY and CDR2 SVGAGI.

This clone has more than one count but fewer than ten. In the same sample, other DNA sequences code for this CDR3. This chain links TRBV30 with TRBJ1-1, with D uncertain. This CDR3 is built from 12 residues. Per the germline V gene, CDR1 is GTSNPN and CDR2 is SVGIG (reference sequence). Trimming took 2 bases from V and 0 from J, leaving 4 bases between them. The CDR3 sequence is CAWSRVNTEAFF. Written as DNA, the CDR3 is TGTGCCTGGAGTAGAGTGAACACTGAAGCTTTCTTT.

This clone was detected only a few times. Compared with germline, one end of the junction differs, possibly owing to a read error. J is TRBJ2-1 and V is TRBV7-7; tentatively, D is TRBD2 (5 bases). Germline CDR1 is SSHAT and CDR2 is FNYEAQ (reference sequence). The CDR3 loop spans 14 amino acids. The CDR3 sequence is CASSLAFSSGEQFF. The DNA of the CDR3 is TGTGCTAGCAGCTTAGCGTTCTCCTCCGGTGAGCAGTTCTTC.

This clone occurred a few times. This sample also contains other DNA sequences that code for the same CDR3. This chain connects TRBV30 to TRBJ2-2; TRBD1 might be the D (7 bases). The CDR3 loop spans 13 amino acids. Trimming cost V 2 bases and J 6 bases, with 10 bases left between them. The V gene's germline CDR1 is GTSNPN and CDR2 SVGIG (reference sequence). CDR3: CAWSPRGAGELFF. CDR3 bases: TGTGCCTGGAGTCCCAGGGGGGCCGGGGAGCTGTTTTTT.

This clone occurred a few times. V usage is TRBV29-1 and J usage is TRBJ1-1; D may be TRBD1 (5 bases). Trimming left V 4 bases short and J 4 bases short, with 13 bases between. Germline assignment: CDR1 SQVTM and CDR2 ANQGSEA. There are 13 residues in the CDR3. The CDR3 sequence is CSVVVGGATEAFF. Here the CDR3 DNA reads TGCAGCGTTGTGGTTGGAGGGGCCACTGAAGCTTTCTTT.

This clone was detected only a few times. This chain joins TRBV4-2 and TRBJ1-2; a possible D gene is TRBD1 (5 bases). Germline CDR1 LGHNA, CDR2 YNFKEQ. This CDR3 region has 14 residues. V was shortened by 3 bases and J by 8 bases, with 16 bases between the two germline ends. The chain's CDR3 is CASSHSGGAGGYTF. As DNA, the CDR3 is TGTGCCAGCAGCCATTCGGGGGGAGCGGGGGGCTACACCTTC.

This clone has a handful of counts. V usage is TRBV4-1 and J usage is TRBJ1-2; TRBD1 might be the D (6 bases). This CDR3 contains 15 residues. Trimming removed 2 bases at V and 2 bases at J, with 12 bases between. Germline V gives CDR1 MGHRA, CDR2 YSYEKL. CDR3 bases: TGCGCCAGCAGCCAACCCGGGACAAGAAACTATGGCTACACCTTC. Its protein product is CASSQPGTRNYGYTF.